The clone carrying this T cell receptor (beta chain) was counted only a few times. The antigen remains unidentified. V was trimmed by 2 bases and J by 6 bases, leaving 11 bases between them. Looked up from germline, CDR1 is MNHEY and CDR2 is SMNVEV (reference sequence). This CDR3 has 14 residues. Expressed TCRB transcripts were sequenced, since all the RNA that had been isolated was reverse transcribed. TCRdb keeps only in-frame clones here, not all; method: immunoSEQ multiplex PCR. The sample contains 250,000 to 300,000 clones, roughly 25% of which appear only once. This record comes from a study of beta chain features in type 1 diabetes. The wider study: Investigators examined 107,917,701 sorted cells across all samples.

Study-level results: Fewer insertions but more deletions were seen at VDJ junctions in type 1 diabetes patients. HLA effects on TCRB rearrangement stayed unresolved here. Sequencing used cDNA, and cells with high TCR expression could therefore be over-represented. For Type 1 diabetes patients, all four CD4+ subsets carried TCRB CDR3s that were moderately but significantly shorter.

Sequencing used naive CD4+ T cells from blood. The rearrangement uses TRBV27 and TRBJ1-5; D ambiguous. The receptor was isolated from a woman aged 30 to 39 with type 1 diabetes. CDR3 region: CASSLQEAGQPQHF. DNA of the CDR3: TGTGCCAGCAGTTTACAGGAGGCGGGTCAGCCCCAGCATTTT.